The 4 T cell receptor beta chains below were found in one sample sequenced in a study of blood T cells in healthy people across ages. Primed by a sample-barcoded 5' primer and a J-beta primer mix, a second PCR proceeded for about 6 to 11 cycles. TCRdb re-called the 5' RACE reads with MiXCR, one entry per CDR3 protein. The sample yields about 1.5 million distinct CDR3 sequences, 35% to 45% seen once. Sequencing was done on a sample of blood. The source is a woman aged 18-30 years in good health.

In this sample, this clonotype turned up a few times. The rearrangement joins TRBV24-1 to TRBJ2-1, with D possibly TRBD1 on 5 matching bases. V gave up 0 bases and J gave up 6 bases, with 11 bases separating them. Germline CDR1 KGHDR, CDR2 SFDVKD. The CDR3 has 15 residues. The CDR3 sequence: CATSDLQGLANEQFF. The CDR3 DNA is TGTGCCACCAGTGATTTGCAGGGATTGGCCAATGAGCAGTTCTTC.

In nucleotides, the CDR3 is TGTGCCAGCAGTGCCCCGGGACAGACTTATGGCTACACCTTC. Residues: CASSAPGQTYGYTF. The chain carries TRBV28 and TRBJ1-2, with TRBD1 identical over 7 bases. V shed 5 bases and J 5 bases; nucleotides not matched to a gene: 8. Germline loops: CDR1 MDHEN, CDR2 SYDVKM. The CDR3 is 14 amino acids.

The chain carries TRBV4-2 and TRBJ1-4; TRBD1 might be the D (5 bases). V lost 2 bases to trimming and J lost 10 bases, with 14 bases between them. This CDR3 comprises 14 residues. Germline-derived CDR1 and CDR2 are LGHNA and YNFKEQ. The CDR3 here is CASSQPSRDGKLFF. In DNA, the CDR3 is TGTGCCAGCAGCCAACCCTCGAGGGACGGAAAACTGTTTTTT.

This clonotype appeared a single time. The genes are TRBV6-5 and TRBJ1-5, with 8 bases identical to TRBD1. The V segment lost 6 bases and the J segment 5 bases; nucleotides outside the gene matches: 9. This CDR3 is 15 amino acids long. Germline CDR1 is MNHEY and CDR2 is SVGAGI. As DNA, the CDR3 is TGTGCCAGCAGAAAGACAGGGGCCGTATATCAGCCCCAGCATTTT. Translating it yields CASRKTGAVYQPQHF.